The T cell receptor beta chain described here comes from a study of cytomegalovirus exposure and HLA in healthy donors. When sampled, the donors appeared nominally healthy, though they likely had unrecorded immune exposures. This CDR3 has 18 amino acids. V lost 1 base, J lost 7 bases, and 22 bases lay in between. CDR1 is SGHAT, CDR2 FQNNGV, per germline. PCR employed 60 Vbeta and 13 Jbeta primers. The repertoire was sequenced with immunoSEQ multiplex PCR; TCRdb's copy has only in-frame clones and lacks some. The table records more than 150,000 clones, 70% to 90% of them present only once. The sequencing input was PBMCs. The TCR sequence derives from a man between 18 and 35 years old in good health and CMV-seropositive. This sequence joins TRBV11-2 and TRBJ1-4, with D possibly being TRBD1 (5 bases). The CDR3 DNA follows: TGTGCCAGCAGCTTAGCCCGGGAGACAGAGGGTGTGAGTGAAAAACTGTTTTTT. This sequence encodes CASSLARETEGVSEKLFF. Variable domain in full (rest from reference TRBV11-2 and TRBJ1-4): EAGVAQSPRYKIIEKRQSVAFWCNPISGHATLYWYQQILGQGPKLLIQFQNNGVVDDSQLPKDRFSAERLKGVDSTLKIQPAKLEDSAVYLCASSLARETEGVSEKLFFGSGTQLSVL.